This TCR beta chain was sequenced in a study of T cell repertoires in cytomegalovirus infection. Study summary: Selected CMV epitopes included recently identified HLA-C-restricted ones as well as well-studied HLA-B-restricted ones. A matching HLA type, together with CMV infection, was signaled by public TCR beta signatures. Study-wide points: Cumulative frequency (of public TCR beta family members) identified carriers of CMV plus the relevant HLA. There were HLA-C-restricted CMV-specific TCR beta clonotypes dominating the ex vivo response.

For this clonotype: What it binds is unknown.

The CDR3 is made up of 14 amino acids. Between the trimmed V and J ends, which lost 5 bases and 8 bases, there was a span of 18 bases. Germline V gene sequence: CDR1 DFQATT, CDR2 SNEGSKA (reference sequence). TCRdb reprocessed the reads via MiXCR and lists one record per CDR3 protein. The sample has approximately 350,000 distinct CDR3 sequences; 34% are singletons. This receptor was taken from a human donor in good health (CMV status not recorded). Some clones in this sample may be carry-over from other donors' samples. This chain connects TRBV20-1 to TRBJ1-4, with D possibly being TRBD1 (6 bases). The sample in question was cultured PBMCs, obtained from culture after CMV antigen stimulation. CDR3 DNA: TGCAGTGCTCTTTACGGACAGCCGGGGGAAAAACTGTTTTTT. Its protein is CSALYGQPGEKLFF.